Following are 2 T cell receptor beta chains from one sample sequenced in a study of human thymus T cells. The method was immunoSEQ multiplex PCR; TCRdb's version includes in-frame clones alone and lacks a portion of them. The sample records over 35,000 clones, approximately 93% being singletons. The sample was blood. The source of these receptors is a boy younger than two with a congenital heart defect but otherwise immunologically healthy.

This chain links TRBV28 with TRBJ1-6; 7 bases are shared with TRBD1. The V segment lost 1 base and the J segment 9 bases; nucleotides outside the gene matches: 0. Per the germline V gene, CDR1 is MDHEN and CDR2 is SYDVKM. This CDR3 has 13 amino acids. The CDR3 bases are TGTGCCAGCAGTTTATACAGGGGTTCACCCCTCCACTTT. It is translated as CASSLYRGSPLHF.

The chain links TRBV30 to TRBJ2-3; no clear D gene. Trimming took off 3 bases at V and 0 bases at J, with 7 bases between the two ends. CDR1 and CDR2 from the germline V gene are GTSNPN and SVGIG (reference sequence). The CDR3 runs to 13 residues. CDR3 residues: CAWRDLSTDTQYF. Here the CDR3 DNA reads TGTGCCTGGAGGGACCTTAGCACAGATACGCAGTATTTT.